This T cell receptor beta chain was identified during a study of OX40 agonist ivuxolimab in advanced cancers. This clone was detected once. Method: immunoSEQ multiplex PCR; TCRdb's copy keeps in-frame clones and lacks some. This sample carries under 70,000 clones, around nine tenths of them seen once, and the ten largest clones take about 1.4%. Trimming left V 0 bases short and J 7 bases short, with 13 bases between. Germline CDR1 reads MNHNY; CDR2 reads SVGAGI (reference sequence). This CDR3 region has 15 residues. V and J are TRBV6-6 and TRBJ2-1; D is possibly TRBD1 (6 bases). The material was CD4+ or CD8+ T cells sorted from blood, obtained in a trial of the OX40 agonist ivuxolimab. This receptor was identified in an adult with an advanced solid tumor such as melanoma, head and neck, liver or kidney cancer. The CDR3, as DNA: TGTGCCAGCAGTTACTCGTCCAGGGGTGGGAATGAGCAGTTCTTC. Translated: CASSYSSRGGNEQFF.